This T cell receptor beta chain was sequenced in a study of cytomegalovirus exposure and HLA in healthy donors. The PCR employed 60 Vbeta primers together with 13 Jbeta primers. Clones were sequenced by immunoSEQ multiplex PCR, and TCRdb holds only the in-frame ones, with some missing. The table includes some 84,000 clones, 55% to 70% detected once. This sequence originates from a woman aged 40 to 55 in good health and CMV-seropositive. Specimen: PBMCs.

The CDR3 loop reads CASSPSQASGANVLTF. The CDR3 DNA follows: TGTGCCAGCTCACCAAGCCAGGCCTCTGGGGCCAACGTCCTGACTTTC. This rearrangement joins TRBV18 to TRBJ2-6; no clear D. The CDR3 sequence is 16 residues long. Germline V lookup: CDR1 KGHSH, CDR2 LQKENI. The germline V and J ends were trimmed by 2 bases and 0 bases, with 8 bases remaining between them.